The next 23 T cell receptor beta chains were all read from a single sample in a study of shared clonotypes between healthy human individuals. Here immunoSEQ multiplex PCR was the method, and the copy in TCRdb shows in-frame clones only, minus some. The profile covers hundreds of thousands of clones, with 85% to 95% appearing a single time and approximately 0.12% taken by the ten largest. CD8 cells regarded as naive lacked CD45RO, were positively chosen for CCR7, and omitted terminally differentiated effector memory CD45RA+ cells. Material for sequencing was naive CD8+ T cells sorted from blood. The source is a woman aged 25 to 39 in good health.

The CDR3 DNA reads as TGTGCCAGCAGTACCTGGACTCCCTCCTACGAGCAGTACTTC. It codes for CASSTWTPSYEQYF. The rearrangement uses TRBV28 and TRBJ2-7; a possible D gene is TRBD2 (5 bases). The CDR3 consists of 14 residues. Between the trimmed V and J ends, which lost 5 bases and 0 bases, there was a span of 11 bases. Looked up from germline, CDR1 is MDHEN and CDR2 is SYDVKM.

The chain links TRBV4-1 to TRBJ2-7; 7 positions agree with TRBD2. CDR3 length: 16 residues. V gave up 2 bases and J gave up 2 bases; unmatched junction bases: 9. Germline-derived CDR1 and CDR2 are MGHRA and YSYEKL. Written as DNA, the CDR3 is TGCGCCAGCAGCCAAAGAGAGGCTAGCGGACCCTACGAGCAGTACTTC. It codes for CASSQREASGPYEQYF.

This clone showed up just once. The rearrangement links TRBV25-1 to TRBJ1-1, with 7 positions matching TRBD1. The V gene's germline CDR1 is MGHDK and CDR2 SYGVNS. The junction had 10 bases not matched to a gene; V was cut back by 7 bases and J by 5 bases. CDR3 size: 14 residues. CDR3 nucleotide sequence: TGTGCCAGCACCGGAAGAGGGGGCTGGACTGAAGCTTTCTTT. Its protein product is CASTGRGGWTEAFF.

In this sample, this clone turned up once. This rearrangement joins TRBV5-6 to TRBJ2-3; D remains unclear. The CDR3 extends over 13 amino acids. The germline gives CDR1 SGHDT, CDR2 YYEEEE. Trimming removed 2 bases from V and 6 bases from J, with 10 bases in between. CDR3 nucleotide sequence: TGTGCCAGCAGCTTCGAAGCGACGGATACGCAGTATTTT. It encodes CASSFEATDTQYF.

Here the CDR3 DNA reads TGTGCCAGCAGTTTATTAATTCGACTAGCGGGAGACTACGAGCAGTACTTC. Its protein is CASSLLIRLAGDYEQYF. V is TRBV28 and J is TRBJ2-7; 12 bases align to TRBD2. V was clipped by 1 base and J by 3 bases; unmatched bases: 7. This CDR3 contains 17 residues. CDR1 is MDHEN and CDR2 is SYDVKM in the germline V gene.

The V gene is TRBV9, the J gene TRBJ1-2, with D uncertain. The V gene lost 0 bases and the J gene lost 1 base, with 10 bases spanning the gap. The CDR3 is 15 amino acids. CDR1 and CDR2 from the germline V gene are SGDLS and YYNGEE. The CDR3 DNA is TGTGCCAGCAGCGTAGACACAGAACTTAACTATGGCTACACCTTC. Its translation: CASSVDTELNYGYTF.

Concerning this clone itself: The same CDR3 arises from other DNA sequences in this sample as well. The J gene is TRBJ2-2, the V gene TRBV28; no clear D. Germline lookup yields CDR1 MDHEN and CDR2 SYDVKM. The V end lost 2 bases, the J end lost 2 bases, and 3 bases lay between the germline ends. The length of the CDR3 is 13 residues. The CDR3 spells CASSLTNTGELFF. The CDR3, as DNA: TGTGCCAGCAGTTTAACCAACACCGGGGAGCTGTTTTTT.

This rearrangement joins TRBV7-9 to TRBJ2-5; possible D gene TRBD2, 6 bases. Germline V gene lookup returns CDR1 SEHNR and CDR2 FQNEAQ (reference sequence). Trimming removed 8 bases at V and 2 bases at J, with 9 bases between. The CDR3 totals 12 residues. CDR3 in amino acids: CASSGDQETQYF. The DNA of the CDR3 is TGTGCCAGCTCGGGGGATCAAGAGACCCAGTACTTC.

The rearrangement joins TRBV7-8 to TRBJ2-5; 12 nucleotides match TRBD2. Germline loops: CDR1 SGHVS, CDR2 FQNEAQ. The CDR3 contains 16 residues. Unmatched junction bases numbered 5, after V lost 1 base and J lost 5 bases. The chain's CDR3 is CASSLGLAGVGETQYF. CDR3 nucleotide sequence: TGTGCCAGCAGCTTAGGACTAGCGGGAGTTGGGGAGACCCAGTACTTC.

The gene calls are TRBV28 and TRBJ2-1, with unresolved D. CDR3 size: 13 residues. Trimming shortened V by 5 bases and J by 5 bases, and 10 bases separated the two germline ends. The germline CDR1 and CDR2 sequences are MDHEN and SYDVKM. The DNA for the CDR3 is TGTGCCAGCAGTACCCTAGAAAACAATGAGCAGTTCTTC. As protein: CASSTLENNEQFF.

The chain carries TRBV5-6 and TRBJ1-1; 12 bases match TRBD1. The CDR3 runs 15 residues. V lost 4 bases, J lost 6 bases, and 7 bases stayed unmatched. From germline, CDR1 is SGHDT and CDR2 YYEEEE. The DNA of the CDR3 is TGTGCCAGCAGCCCGCAGGGGACAGGGGGCCCTGAAGCTTTCTTT. Translated: CASSPQGTGGPEAFF. The whole variable domain, filled in from reference TRBV5-6 and TRBJ1-1, reads DAGVTQSPTHLIKTRGQQVTLRCSPKSGHDTVSWYQQALGQGPQFIFQYYEEEERQRGNFPDRFSGHQFPNYSSELNVNALLLGDSALYLCASSPQGTGGPEAFFGQGTRLTVV.

V usage is TRBV18 and J usage is TRBJ1-1; the D is unclear. This CDR3 is built from 15 residues. Trimming stripped 3 bases from V and 1 base from J, with 12 bases between. Per germline, CDR1 KGHSH and CDR2 LQKENI. The CDR3 sequence is CASSPSDRRNTEAFF. CDR3 nucleotides: TGTGCCAGCTCACCGTCAGATCGGCGGAACACTGAAGCTTTCTTT.

The genes are TRBV7-6 and TRBJ2-1; 8 nucleotides line up with TRBD2. Looked up from germline, CDR1 is SGHVS and CDR2 is FNYEAQ. This CDR3 is 17 amino acids long. J gave up 8 bases and V 2 bases, and 14 bases lay outside the gene matches. CDR3 in amino acids: CASSLSNFASGLYEQFF. Written as DNA, the CDR3 is TGTGCCAGCAGCTTATCAAATTTCGCTAGCGGGTTGTATGAGCAGTTCTTC.

The chain uses TRBV27 and TRBJ2-7; D possibly uses TRBD1 or TRBD2 (6 bases each). V lost 5 bases and J lost 7, with 12 bases in between. This CDR3 has 12 residues. Germline V lookup: CDR1 MNHEY, CDR2 SMNVEV (reference sequence). The CDR3 DNA follows: TGTGCCAGCAGTCCCCTAGGGGGGGAGCAGTACTTC. Translating gives CASSPLGGEQYF.

J is TRBJ2-3 and V is TRBV28; D assignment may be TRBD1 or TRBD2 (5 bases each). V was pared by 1 base and J by 2 bases, with 19 bases between. Per the germline V gene, CDR1 is MDHEN and CDR2 is SYDVKM. This CDR3 has 18 amino acids. For the CDR3, the DNA is TGTGCCAGCAGTTTATTTGGGTCGTGGGGACGGTACACAGATACGCAGTATTTT. The encoded protein is CASSLFGSWGRYTDTQYF.

The chain joins TRBV28 to TRBJ2-7; D is perhaps TRBD2 (5 bases). The length of the CDR3 is 15 residues. V was shortened by 3 bases and J by 0 bases, with 12 bases between the two germline ends. The germline V gene encodes CDR1 MDHEN and CDR2 SYDVKM. The DNA of the CDR3 is TGTGCCAGCAGTTTCGGGGTCAATCCCTCCTACGAGCAGTACTTC. Amino acid sequence: CASSFGVNPSYEQYF.

The table lists this clone with a count of one. The chain links TRBV5-6 to TRBJ2-1; TRBD1 matches at 8 bases. Germline V gives CDR1 SGHDT, CDR2 YYEEEE. J was trimmed by 5 bases and V by 2 bases; bases with no gene match: 3. There are 14 residues in the CDR3. CDR3 bases: TGTGCCAGCAGCTTCGGACAGGGAAACAATGAGCAGTTCTTC. It translates to CASSFGQGNNEQFF.

This chain connects TRBV5-5 to TRBJ2-7, with 11 bases matching TRBD2. V gave up 2 bases and J gave up 2 bases; unmatched junction bases: 6. This CDR3 is 16 amino acids long. The germline CDR1 and CDR2 sequences are SGHKS and YYEKEE (reference sequence). The CDR3 region has the DNA TGTGCCAGCAGCTTAACGGGACTAGCGGTGACCTACGAGCAGTACTTC. Residues: CASSLTGLAVTYEQYF.

V and J are TRBV11-3 and TRBJ2-3, with 7 bases aligning to TRBD1. The V and J ends lost 5 bases and 4 bases, in that order; junction bases with no gene match: 15. Germline V CDR1 and CDR2: SGHNT, YENEEA. The CDR3 consists of 17 residues. The CDR3 nucleotides are TGTGCCAGCAGCCTCTCCCACTTACAGGGGAAGGCAGATACGCAGTATTTT. Its translation is CASSLSHLQGKADTQYF.

The chain carries TRBV30 and TRBJ2-3; D is unclear. Trimming cost V 2 bases and J 0 bases, with 12 bases left between them. Germline V gene sequence: CDR1 GTSNPN, CDR2 SVGIG (reference sequence). This CDR3 region has 15 residues. The CDR3 sequence is CAWSSAGLSTDTQYF. The CDR3 DNA sequence: TGTGCCTGGAGTTCGGCAGGCCTTAGCACAGATACGCAGTATTTT.

This clone was found once. This chain joins TRBV9 and TRBJ1-1, with a tentative D call TRBD1 (5 bases). The CDR3 totals 16 residues. The germline V and J ends were trimmed by 0 bases and 1 base, with 13 bases remaining between them. Germline V gives CDR1 SGDLS, CDR2 YYNGEE. The CDR3 region has the DNA TGTGCCAGCAGCGTAGGTTCCGGGACTCAGAACACTGAAGCTTTCTTT. This gives the protein CASSVGSGTQNTEAFF. The full variable domain, its missing parts supplied by reference TRBV9 and TRBJ1-1, is DSGVTQTPKHLITATGQRVTLRCSPRSGDLSVYWYQQSLDQGLQFLIQYYNGEERAKGNILERFSAQQFPDLHSELNLSSLELGDSALYFCASSVGSGTQNTEAFFGQGTRLTVV.

The V and J genes are TRBV6-5 and TRBJ2-5; D is unclear. The last part of the DNA fits TRBJ2-7 better; the J call may be wrong. The CDR3 runs 11 residues. Per germline, CDR1 MNHEY and CDR2 SVGAGI. Here the CDR3 DNA reads TGTGCCAGCAGTTACTCGACCGAGCAGTACTTC. Translation: CASSYSTEQYF.

The chain joins TRBV6-5 to TRBJ2-1; TRBD1 matches 8 bases. The V gene end was trimmed by 5 bases and the J gene end by 4 bases; junction bases not matched to a gene: 1. CDR3 length: 13 residues. The germline gives CDR1 MNHEY, CDR2 SVGAGI. The CDR3 sequence: CASSGTGYNEQFF. CDR3 bases: TGTGCCAGCAGTGGGACAGGATACAATGAGCAGTTCTTC.